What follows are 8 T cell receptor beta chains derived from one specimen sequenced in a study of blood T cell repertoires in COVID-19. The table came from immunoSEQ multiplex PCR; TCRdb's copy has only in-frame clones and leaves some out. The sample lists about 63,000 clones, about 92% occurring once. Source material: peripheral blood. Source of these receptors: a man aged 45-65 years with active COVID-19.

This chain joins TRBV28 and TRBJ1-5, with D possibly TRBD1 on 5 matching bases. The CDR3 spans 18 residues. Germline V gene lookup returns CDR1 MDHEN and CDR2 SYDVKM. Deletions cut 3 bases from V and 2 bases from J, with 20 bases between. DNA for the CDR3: TGTGCCAGCAGTTTTCGGGTTCTAGGCAGGGCCCGCAATCAGCCCCAGCATTTT. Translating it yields CASSFRVLGRARNQPQHF. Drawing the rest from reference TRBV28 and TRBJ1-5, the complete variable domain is DVKVTQSSRYLVKRTGEKVFLECVQDMDHENMFWYRQDPGLGLRLIYFSYDVKMKEKGDIPEGYSVSREKKERFSLILESASTNQTSMYLCASSFRVLGRARNQPQHFGDGTRLSIL.

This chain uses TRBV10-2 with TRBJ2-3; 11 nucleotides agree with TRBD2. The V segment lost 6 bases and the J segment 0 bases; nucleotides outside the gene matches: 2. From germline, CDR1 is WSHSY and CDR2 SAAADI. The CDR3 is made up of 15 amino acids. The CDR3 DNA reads TGCGCCAGCAGCCGACTAGCGGGGAGCACAGATACGCAGTATTTT. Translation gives CASSRLAGSTDTQYF.

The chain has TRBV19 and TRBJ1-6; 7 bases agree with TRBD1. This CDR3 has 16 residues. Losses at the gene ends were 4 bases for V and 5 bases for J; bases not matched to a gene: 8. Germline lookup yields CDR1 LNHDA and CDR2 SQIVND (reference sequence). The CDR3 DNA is TGTGCCAGTAGTACGACAGGGATAGTGGATAATTCACCCCTCCACTTT. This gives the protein CASSTTGIVDNSPLHF.

DNA for the CDR3: TGTGCCAGTAGAGACCCGGGACTAGCGGGAGGATTTAATGAGCAGTTCTTC. It specifies CASRDPGLAGGFNEQFF. The genes are TRBV19 and TRBJ2-1; 15 nucleotides agree with TRBD2. Germline loops: CDR1 LNHDA, CDR2 SQIVND (reference sequence). V lost 6 bases to trimming and J lost 7 bases; unmatched junction nucleotides: 10. This CDR3 is 17 amino acids long.

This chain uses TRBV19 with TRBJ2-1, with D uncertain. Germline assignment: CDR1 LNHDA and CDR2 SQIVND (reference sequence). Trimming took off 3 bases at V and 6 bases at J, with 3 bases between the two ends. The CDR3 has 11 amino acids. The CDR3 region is CASSIGNEQFF. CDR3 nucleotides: TGTGCCAGTAGTATCGGCAATGAGCAGTTCTTC.

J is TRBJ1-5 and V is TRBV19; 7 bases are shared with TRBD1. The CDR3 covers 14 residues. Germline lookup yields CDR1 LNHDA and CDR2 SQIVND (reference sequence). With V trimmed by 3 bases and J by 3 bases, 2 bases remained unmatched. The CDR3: CASSMGQSNQPQHF. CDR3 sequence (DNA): TGTGCCAGTAGTATGGGACAGTCCAATCAGCCCCAGCATTTT.

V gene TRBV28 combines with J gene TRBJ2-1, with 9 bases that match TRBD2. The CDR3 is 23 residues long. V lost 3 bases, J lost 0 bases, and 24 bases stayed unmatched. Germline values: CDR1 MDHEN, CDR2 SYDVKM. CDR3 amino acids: CASSFYRLELAGKKTSSYNEQFF. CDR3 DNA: TGTGCCAGCAGTTTCTATCGGTTAGAACTAGCGGGTAAGAAAACGAGCTCCTACAATGAGCAGTTCTTC.

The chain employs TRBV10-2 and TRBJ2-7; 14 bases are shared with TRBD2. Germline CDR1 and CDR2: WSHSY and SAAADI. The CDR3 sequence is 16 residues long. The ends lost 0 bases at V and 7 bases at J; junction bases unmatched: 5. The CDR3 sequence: CASSESRTSGGREQYF. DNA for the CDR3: TGCGCCAGCAGTGAGTCGCGGACTAGCGGGGGGCGAGAGCAGTACTTC.